This T cell receptor (beta chain) stems from a study of beta chain features in type 1 diabetes. Findings and caveats of the study: The similarity of naive, central memory and Treg TCRB repertoires appeared greater among patients than among healthy donors. TCRB CDR3s from Type 1 diabetes patients were moderately but significantly shorter in all four CD4+ subsets. Still unanswered here is whether HLA type influences TCRB rearrangement.

Stem cell-like memory, regulatory, central memory and naive CD4+ cells were sorted via CD45RO/CCR7/CD25/CD127/CD95/CD27. The isolated RNA, all of it, was reverse transcribed, so expressed TCRB transcripts were what got sequenced. The data were produced by immunoSEQ multiplex PCR, yet TCRdb's version contains in-frame clones alone and is incomplete. Here the sample spans approximately 84,000 clones, around a third being singletons. A note on this clone: Its antigen is as yet unknown. The same CDR3 can be traced to other DNA sequences in this sample.

V was pared by 5 bases and J by 0 bases, with 5 bases between. CDR1 is SGHTA, CDR2 FQGNSA, per germline. The CDR3 extends over 13 amino acids. The rearrangement uses TRBV7-2 and TRBJ1-3; unclear D gene. This clonotype was sampled from a woman aged 18-30 years in good health. The sequencing sample was made of stem cell memory CD4+ T cells from blood. The CDR3 spells CASSPGSGNTIYF. In DNA, the CDR3 is TGTGCCAGCAGCCCCGGCTCTGGAAACACCATATATTTT.